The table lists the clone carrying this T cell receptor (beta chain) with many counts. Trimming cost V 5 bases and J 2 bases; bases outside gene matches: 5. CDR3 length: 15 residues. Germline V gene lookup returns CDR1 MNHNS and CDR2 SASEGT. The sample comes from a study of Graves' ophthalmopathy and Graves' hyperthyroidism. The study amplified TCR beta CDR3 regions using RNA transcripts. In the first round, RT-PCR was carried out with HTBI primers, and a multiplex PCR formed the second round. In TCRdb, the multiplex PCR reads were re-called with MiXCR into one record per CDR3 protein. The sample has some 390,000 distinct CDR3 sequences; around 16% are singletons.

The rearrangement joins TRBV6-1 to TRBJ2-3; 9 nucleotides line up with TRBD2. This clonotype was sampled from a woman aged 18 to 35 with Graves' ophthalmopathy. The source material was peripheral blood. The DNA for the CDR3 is TGTGCCAGCAGTAAACCTAGCGGGGCCACAGATACGCAGTATTTT. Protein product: CASSKPSGATDTQYF.